Listed below are T cell receptor beta chains from one sample, sequenced in a study of hypomethylating agent response in myelodysplastic syndrome. Assay: immunoSEQ multiplex PCR; the TCRdb copy retains only in-frame clones and omits some. The sample includes some 2,900 clones, 82% seen only once; the top ten take about 25%. Sequencing used bone marrow, obtained before or after starting hypomethylating agent treatment for myelodysplastic syndrome (not recorded which). The origin of the receptors is a human donor with myelodysplastic syndrome. The CDR3 runs from the conserved cysteine through the conserved F or W.

v_gene: TRBV13
CDR3aa: CASSFLSKAEQFF

v_gene: TRBV10-1
CDR3aa: CASSDRPYGYTF

v_gene: TRBV20-1
CDR3aa: CTAPWGGELFF

v_gene: TRBV7-9
CDR3aa: CASSPAGRPNEQFF

v_gene: TRBV9
CDR3aa: CASSVGGLSSYNEQFF

v_gene: TRBV9
CDR3aa: CASSVVFGGANTGELFF

v_gene: TRBV2
CDR3aa: CASHAGGDEQYF

v_gene: TRBV6-5
CDR3aa: CASSRGAVTEAFF

v_gene: TRBV6-5
CDR3aa: CASSYVGGEQYF

v_gene: TRBV6-5
CDR3aa: CASSYSGDNYGYTF

v_gene: TRBV28
CDR3aa: CASSLELQYTEAFF

v_gene: TRBV4-1
CDR3aa: CASTSYTEAFF

v_gene: TRBV2
CDR3aa: CASNERQSPSSYNSPLHF

v_gene: TRBV5-1
CDR3aa: CASSMGHTGELFF

v_gene: TRBV19
CDR3aa: CASRLTGEGGYTF

v_gene: TRBV6-1
CDR3aa: CASRRDRGGNTEAFF

v_gene: TRBV7-9
CDR3aa: CASSLAGRPEAFF

v_gene: TRBV28
CDR3aa: CASSFSVNTEAFF

v_gene: TRBV28
CDR3aa: CASSWGGLGTNTQYF

v_gene: TRBV5-1
CDR3aa: CASSSQGDTQYF

v_gene: TRBV6-6
CDR3aa: CASSRTGELFF

v_gene: TRBV5-4
CDR3aa: CASSGLGDGELFF

v_gene: TRBV6-1
CDR3aa: CASSYWTAYEQYF

v_gene: TRBV5-1
CDR3aa: CASSSAGTGDFF

v_gene: TRBV7-9
CDR3aa: CASSRGIFNEQFF

v_gene: TRBV7-9
CDR3aa: CASSPPGNTEAFF